The entry below gives a single T cell receptor (beta chain) sequence along with its context. Per the germline V gene, CDR1 is SNHLY and CDR2 is FYNNEI. With 4 bases clipped from V and 4 bases from J, the junction kept 4 bases outside the gene matches. This CDR3 has 14 amino acids. The source of the sample is a study of blood T cell repertoires in COVID-19. Original processing methods: From reference gene primer amplification, estimates of nucleated cell counts were derived. Clones were read by immunoSEQ multiplex PCR, and TCRdb kept only the in-frame ones, dropping some. D and trimming come from the DNA, and the V and J calls and clone size come from that table. The data contain over 300,000 clones, nearly 90% of them seen just once; the ten biggest clones take up about 6.8%.

The material sequenced was peripheral blood. The chain carries TRBV2 and TRBJ2-3; 8 bases align to TRBD1. This clonotype was sampled from a man between 18 and 29 years old with active or convalescent COVID-19. DNA of the CDR3: TGTGCCAGCAGTGGACAGGGGATGGCAGATACGCAGTATTTT. Translated: CASSGQGMADTQYF.